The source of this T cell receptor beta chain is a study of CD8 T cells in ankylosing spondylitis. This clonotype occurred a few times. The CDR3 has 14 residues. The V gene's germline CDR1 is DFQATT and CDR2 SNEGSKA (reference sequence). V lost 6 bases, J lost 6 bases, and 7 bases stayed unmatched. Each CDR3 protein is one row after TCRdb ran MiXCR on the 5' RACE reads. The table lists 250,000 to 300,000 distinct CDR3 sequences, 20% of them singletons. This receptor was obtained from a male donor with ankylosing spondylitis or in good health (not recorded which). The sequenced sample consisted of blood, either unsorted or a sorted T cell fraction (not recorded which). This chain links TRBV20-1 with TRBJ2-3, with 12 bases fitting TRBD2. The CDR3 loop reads CSAPTSGGPDTQYF. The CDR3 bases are TGCAGTGCGCCGACTAGCGGGGGCCCTGATACGCAGTATTTT.